Following are 10 T cell receptor beta chains from one sample sequenced in a study of post-analysis software for immune sequencing data (dated by TCRdb to the mid-2010s). Receptor libraries were prepared by PCR. This sample was sequenced with an Illumina HiSeq 2500. Unique molecular identifiers were incorporated into TCR beta cDNA libraries to reduce PCR and sequencing biases. Through fastp at Q25 and MiXCR, TCRdb rebuilt clones from the public reads, retaining in-frame beta chains. Rows merge per CDR3 protein into single entries with the most common DNA and genes. Across this sample there are approximately 360,000 distinct CDR3 sequences, with roughly 38% seen only once. Under 15% of the sample belongs to the ten largest clones. These receptors have no known antigen. The study at large found these results: Significantly higher frequencies in patients than in controls were found for several TRBV segments, including TRBV5-6, TRBV5-1 and TRBV20-1.

Sequencing was carried out using blood. The receptors shown here come from a girl under 18 with multiple sclerosis.

The rearrangement joins TRBV2 to TRBJ1-2, with 7 bases identical to TRBD1. The CDR3 runs 14 residues. V shed 2 bases and J 2 bases; nucleotides not matched to a gene: 2. Looked up from germline, CDR1 is SNHLY and CDR2 is FYNNEI. CDR3 residues: CASSERGQNYGYTF. The CDR3 DNA reads TGTGCCAGCAGTGAAAGGGGACAGAACTATGGCTACACCTTC.

This chain connects TRBV12-3 or TRBV12-4 to TRBJ1-5; 7 bases match TRBD1. The CDR3 consists of 14 residues. The V and J ends lost 3 bases and 5 bases, in that order; junction bases with no gene match: 4. CDR3 loop: CASSFGQVDQPQHF. The CDR3 nucleotides read TGTGCCAGCAGTTTCGGACAGGTCGATCAGCCCCAGCATTTT.

The J gene is TRBJ1-1, the V gene TRBV10-3; 7 bases line up with TRBD1. V lost 7 bases to trimming and J lost 4 bases; unmatched junction nucleotides: 21. Germline CDR1 ENHRY, CDR2 SYGVKD. This CDR3 is built from 18 residues. CDR3 region: CAINRDRDLMKGGTEAFF. The CDR3 DNA sequence: TGTGCCATCAACCGAGACAGGGACTTAATGAAAGGGGGCACTGAAGCTTTCTTT.

This clonotype has just a few counts. This chain connects TRBV7-2 to TRBJ1-2; 7 nucleotides match TRBD1. Germline CDR1 SGHTA, CDR2 FQGNSA. This CDR3 has 14 residues. V was clipped by 4 bases and J by 0 bases; unmatched bases: 2. The CDR3 loop reads CASSSGQTNYGYTF. CDR3 DNA: TGTGCCAGCAGCTCGGGACAGACTAACTATGGCTACACCTTC.

This clonotype showed up just a few times. The chain has TRBV7-3 and TRBJ2-3; D is unresolved. This CDR3 is 13 amino acids long. V was cut by 6 bases and J by 0 bases, with 7 bases left in between. Germline V gene sequence: CDR1 SGHTA, CDR2 FQGTGA. CDR3 DNA sequence: TGTGCCAGCAGGCAAACCAGCACAGATACGCAGTATTTT. Amino acids: CASRQTSTDTQYF.

The chain recombines TRBV12-3 or TRBV12-4 with TRBJ2-1; TRBD2 is a possible D gene (6 bases). Trimming stripped 3 bases from V and 5 bases from J, with 14 bases between. The CDR3 totals 15 residues. CDR3 nucleotides: TGTGCCAGCAGTTTCGCCGGGACTGGGAACAATGAGCAGTTCTTC. This gives the protein CASSFAGTGNNEQFF.

CDR3 residues: CASSLKGRPHEQFF. The DNA of the CDR3 is TGTGCCAGCAGCTTAAAAGGGCGGCCCCATGAGCAGTTCTTC. This chain links TRBV7-9 with TRBJ2-1; D is uncertain. CDR3 length: 14 amino acids. Trimming removed 2 bases from V and 8 bases from J, with 13 bases in between. The V gene's germline CDR1 is SEHNR and CDR2 FQNEAQ (reference sequence).

This clonotype came up a few times. The chain joins TRBV7-9 to TRBJ2-7, with 12 bases matching TRBD2. The CDR3 is 18 residues long. Trimming cost V 4 bases and J 0 bases; bases outside gene matches: 10. Per germline, CDR1 SEHNR and CDR2 FQNEAQ (reference sequence). The CDR3 nucleotides read TGTGCCAGCAGCTCTATCCCGGGACTAGCGGGCAACTCCTACGAGCAGTACTTC. Residues: CASSSIPGLAGNSYEQYF.

Note on this clonotype: The conserved closing phenylalanine or tryptophan is absent in this CDR3, likely reflecting a read error. CDR3 in DNA: TGTGCCAGCAGTGAGGGACTAGCGGGTCCCTACTACAATGAGCAGTTCGTC. Its translation: CASSEGLAGPYYNEQFV. The chain carries TRBV25-1 and TRBJ2-1; 12 nucleotides line up with TRBD2. The length of the CDR3 is 17 residues. From germline, CDR1 is MGHDK and CDR2 SYGVNS. The ends lost 3 bases at V and 3 bases at J; junction bases unmatched: 6.

The rearrangement links TRBV7-2 to TRBJ1-1; D might be TRBD1 (5 bases). Germline V gene data show CDR1 as SGHTA and CDR2 as FQGNSA. The CDR3 is 12 amino acids. Trimming left V 2 bases short and J 10 bases short, with 11 bases between. As DNA, the CDR3 is TGTGCCAGCAGCTTAAGGCAGGGAACAGCTTTCTTT. This encodes CASSLRQGTAFF.